The source of this T cell receptor (beta chain) is a study of blood T cell repertoires in COVID-19. Data came from immunoSEQ multiplex PCR; TCRdb stores just in-frame clones and leaves some out. The sample has almost 250,000 clones, approximately 90% seen once. Donors were grouped by their self-reported clinical history. This TCR was recovered from a woman aged 25 to 39 who had recovered from COVID-19. Sequencing was done on a sample of PBMCs or T cells enriched from blood (not recorded which).

The CDR3 spells CASGAGRAGDYEQYF. In DNA, the CDR3 is TGTGCTAGTGGGGCCGGACGAGCGGGAGACTACGAGCAGTACTTC. The chain links TRBV12-5 to TRBJ2-7; TRBD2 agrees at 8 bases. Looked up from germline, CDR1 is LGHNT and CDR2 is FRNRAP. The CDR3 is 15 residues long. Trimming at V came to 6 bases and at J to 3 bases, leaving 10 bases not matched to a gene.